A few counts support the clone carrying this TCR beta chain. Its matching antigen is unknown. TCRdb reprocessed the RT-PCR reads with MiXCR, giving one entry per CDR3 protein. The sample holds fewer than 700,000 distinct CDR3 sequences; 10% to 15% are singletons and the top ten take around 13%. This entry belongs to a study of response to subunit inactivated influenza vaccine. General study findings and limits: Authors suggested that a seasonal influenza vaccination recruits few new T cells each time.

The CDR3 has 15 residues. Trimming left V 3 bases short and J 4 bases short, with 10 bases between. Per germline, CDR1 MDHEN and CDR2 SYDVKM. The specimen was PBMCs from blood, collected roughly 6 weeks after vaccination. This sequence joins TRBV28 and TRBJ2-6, with D hard to call. The clonotype was recovered from a man aged 45-60 years who received an inactivated influenza vaccine. CDR3 coding DNA: TGTGCCAGCAGTTTCTTGGGTGCCGGGGCCAACGTCCTGACTTTC. Amino acid sequence: CASSFLGAGANVLTF.